The 27 T cell receptor beta chains presented below share a single source sample, sequenced in a study of CD8+ T cells in alopecia areata (dated by TCRdb to the late 2010s). Per the publication, the time point label means: baseline before oral tofacitinib. The receptor library was made with the immunoSEQ multiplex PCR assay. To provide template for TCR sequencing, every sample had RNA extracted and reverse transcribed into cDNA. TCRdb mirrors the immuneACCESS table, restricted to in-frame sequences. Some clones are absent from its copies; in checked studies, under half trace to an unresolved V gene, and the reason for the others is unknown. The sample has 100,000 to 150,000 clones on record, approximately 49% of them singletons. The ten largest clones add up to over 15% of the sample. This material consisted of CD8+ T cells sorted from blood, taken at week 0. The receptor set was obtained from a human donor with alopecia areata.

The chain has TRBV2 and TRBJ2-2; TRBD1 matches at 8 bases. The V segment lost 8 bases and the J segment 7 bases; nucleotides outside the gene matches: 9. The length of the CDR3 is 14 residues. Germline V CDR1 and CDR2: SNHLY, FYNNEI. CDR3 in amino acids: CASRPGQENGELFF. The CDR3 DNA follows: TGTGCCAGCCGTCCGGGACAGGAGAACGGGGAGCTGTTTTTT.

This clone has a single count. The chain employs TRBV30 and TRBJ2-7; D is tentatively TRBD1 or TRBD2 (5 bases each). The CDR3 runs 12 residues. The germline V and J ends were trimmed by 2 bases and 9 bases, with 14 bases remaining between them. Germline loops: CDR1 GTSNPN, CDR2 SVGIG (reference sequence). The CDR3 here is CAWSSGGDPQYF. The CDR3 coding sequence is TGTGCCTGGAGTTCAGGTGGGGACCCGCAGTACTTC.

This clone was observed a handful of times. The chain is built from TRBV9 and TRBJ1-2, with D hard to call. Trimming stripped 5 bases from V and 4 bases from J, with 9 bases between. The CDR3 runs 12 residues. Germline values: CDR1 SGDLS, CDR2 YYNGEE. This chain's CDR3 is CASRGLGYGYTF. The DNA for the CDR3 is TGTGCCAGCAGGGGTCTTGGCTATGGCTACACCTTC.

Here the CDR3 reads CSVEGGWPNTEAFF. The CDR3 coding sequence is TGCAGCGTTGAGGGAGGTTGGCCGAACACTGAAGCTTTCTTT. This chain uses TRBV29-1 with TRBJ1-1, with unresolved D. The germline V gene encodes CDR1 SQVTM and CDR2 ANQGSEA. The CDR3 length is 14 residues. V gave up 3 bases and J gave up 1 base, with 12 bases separating them.

This clone was counted a single time. The genes are TRBV5-1 and TRBJ1-1; 9 bases match TRBD1. Germline V lookup: CDR1 SGHRS, CDR2 YFSETQ. J lost 5 bases, V lost 2 bases, and 4 bases had no gene match. There are 14 residues in the CDR3. CDR3 DNA: TGCGCCAGCAGCTTACAGGGGGCGCAGACTGAAGCTTTCTTT. Its translation is CASSLQGAQTEAFF. Filled out from reference TRBV5-1 and TRBJ1-1, the complete variable domain reads KAGVTQTPRYLIKTRGQQVTLSCSPISGHRSVSWYQQTPGQGLQFLFEYFSETQRNKGNFPGRFSGRQFSNSRSEMNVSTLELGDSALYLCASSLQGAQTEAFFGQGTRLTVV.

The J gene is TRBJ2-2, the V gene TRBV2; D may be TRBD2 (6 bases). V gave up 4 bases and J gave up 2 bases, with 11 bases separating them. CDR3 length: 15 amino acids. Germline V gene lookup returns CDR1 SNHLY and CDR2 FYNNEI. CDR3 sequence: CASSGDGRNTGELFF. DNA for the CDR3: TGTGCCAGCAGTGGGGACGGGAGAAACACCGGGGAGCTGTTTTTT.

This chain joins TRBV19 and TRBJ2-1, with a tentative D call TRBD1 (6 bases). Trimming removed 6 bases from V and 9 bases from J, with 21 bases in between. Germline lookup yields CDR1 LNHDA and CDR2 SQIVND (reference sequence). There are 15 residues in the CDR3. In nucleotides, the CDR3 is TGTGCCAGTAGCCCATTGTGGGGGCGTTTCGGTGAGCAGTTCTTC. Protein sequence: CASSPLWGRFGEQFF.

The chain has TRBV27 and TRBJ2-3; D is unresolved. Trimming pared 5 bases from V and 6 bases from J, leaving 6 bases between. The CDR3 runs to 11 residues. CDR1 is MNHEY and CDR2 is SMNVEV in the germline V gene (reference sequence). CDR3 in DNA: TGTGCCAGCAGTACCGGCGATACGCAGTATTTT. It yields the protein CASSTGDTQYF.

The chain has TRBV6-5 and TRBJ2-2; D unclear. The V and J ends lost 2 bases and 1 base respectively, with 5 bases between them. From germline, CDR1 is MNHEY and CDR2 SVGAGI. This CDR3 has 14 amino acids. CDR3 bases: TGTGCCAGCAGTTACGAAGAGAACACCGGGGAGCTGTTTTTT. It is translated as CASSYEENTGELFF.

This clone has just a few counts. The chain couples TRBV5-1 to TRBJ1-6, with D hard to call. Germline values: CDR1 SGHRS, CDR2 YFSETQ. CDR3 length: 13 residues. The V end was cut by 1 base, the J end by 7 bases, with 6 bases between. CDR3 sequence (DNA): TGCGCCAGCAGCTTGAGGAGAAATTCACCCCTCCACTTT. It translates to CASSLRRNSPLHF.

V is TRBV29-1 and J is TRBJ1-1; 8 bases are shared with TRBD1. The CDR3 has 14 residues. The junction had 12 bases not matched to a gene; V was cut back by 7 bases and J by 5 bases. CDR1 is SQVTM and CDR2 is ANQGSEA in the germline V gene. Here the CDR3 reads CSAVSGQGGTEAFF. The CDR3 nucleotides read TGCAGCGCTGTGTCTGGACAGGGAGGAACTGAAGCTTTCTTT.

This sequence joins TRBV6-5 and TRBJ2-7; TRBD1 aligns across 7 bases. Germline V gene sequence: CDR1 MNHEY, CDR2 SVGAGI. The CDR3 has 13 residues. Losses at the gene ends were 5 bases for V and 3 bases for J; bases not matched to a gene: 4. The CDR3 coding sequence is TGTGCCAGCAGTCCGGGACAGAACTACGAGCAGTACTTC. This sequence encodes CASSPGQNYEQYF.

The CDR3 DNA follows: TGTGCCAGCAGCTTGGAGCCGACAGAATATGGCTACACCTTC. This translates into CASSLEPTEYGYTF. The chain recombines TRBV5-6 with TRBJ1-2; maybe TRBD1 (5 bases). The germline V gene encodes CDR1 SGHDT and CDR2 YYEEEE. This CDR3 is 14 amino acids long. V was cut by 0 bases and J by 5 bases, with 11 bases left in between.

The gene calls are TRBV9 and TRBJ2-5, with a tentative D call TRBD1 (6 bases). CDR3 length equals 15 residues. CDR1 and CDR2 from the germline V gene are SGDLS and YYNGEE. Trimming stripped 0 bases from V and 5 bases from J, with 14 bases between. The CDR3 sequence: CASSVELGGLETQYF. The CDR3 region has the DNA TGTGCCAGCAGCGTAGAGTTAGGGGGTTTGGAGACCCAGTACTTC.

CDR3 bases: TGTGCCAGCAGCGTCGGGACAGGGGGAGGCAATCAGCCCCAGCATTTT. Translation gives CASSVGTGGGNQPQHF. This rearrangement joins TRBV9 to TRBJ1-5; TRBD1 matches 11 bases. The germline V gene encodes CDR1 SGDLS and CDR2 YYNGEE. J gave up 2 bases and V 2 bases, and 3 bases lay outside the gene matches. This CDR3 is built from 16 residues.

This rearrangement joins TRBV30 to TRBJ1-6, with a tentative D call TRBD1 (5 bases). The V end lost 1 base, the J end lost 8 bases, and 15 bases lay between the germline ends. The V gene's germline CDR1 is GTSNPN and CDR2 SVGIG (reference sequence). The CDR3 loop spans 15 amino acids. CDR3 in amino acids: CAWSDQGQGDSPLHF. CDR3 sequence (DNA): TGTGCCTGGAGTGATCAGGGCCAAGGGGATTCACCCCTCCACTTT.

This clone has more than one count but fewer than ten. The rearrangement links TRBV29-1 to TRBJ2-7; D perhaps matches TRBD2 (6 bases). This CDR3 contains 14 residues. Deletions cut 2 bases from V and 1 base from J, with 12 bases between. Germline V lookup: CDR1 SQVTM, CDR2 ANQGSEA. CDR3 sequence: CSVEWVEGSYEQYF. Here the CDR3 DNA reads TGCAGCGTTGAATGGGTGGAGGGGTCCTACGAGCAGTACTTC.

This clone showed up just once. This sequence joins TRBV7-9 and TRBJ1-2; possibly TRBD1 for D (5 bases). Germline-derived CDR1 and CDR2 are SEHNR and FQNEAQ (reference sequence). The CDR3 is made up of 9 amino acids. The CDR3: CAGGYGYTF. CDR3 nucleotide sequence: TGTGCTGGGGGGTATGGCTACACCTTC.

The J gene is TRBJ2-1, the V gene TRBV14; TRBD1 aligns across 9 bases. Germline CDR1 is SGHDN and CDR2 is FVKESK. There are 17 residues in the CDR3. V shed 3 bases and J 7 bases; nucleotides not matched to a gene: 13. The CDR3 loop is CASSHFDPGTGRNEQFF. The DNA of the CDR3 is TGTGCCAGCAGCCACTTCGACCCGGGGACAGGGAGGAATGAGCAGTTCTTC.

This clone was observed once. This chain connects TRBV29-1 to TRBJ1-2, with 8 bases aligning to TRBD1. V dropped 2 bases and J dropped 3; count of bases not matched to a gene: 14. CDR1 SQVTM and CDR2 ANQGSEA come from the germline V gene. This CDR3 region has 17 residues. In DNA, the CDR3 is TGCAGCGTTGAACCCACATGGACAGGGAGTGGTGACTATGGCTACACCTTC. Protein: CSVEPTWTGSGDYGYTF. The whole variable domain, filled in from reference TRBV29-1 and TRBJ1-2, reads SAVISQKPSRDICQRGTSLTIQCQVDSQVTMMFWYRQQPGQSLTLIATANQGSEATYESGFVIDKFPISRPNLTFSTLTVSNMSPEDSSIYLCSVEPTWTGSGDYGYTFGSGTRLTVV.

The chain is built from TRBV13 and TRBJ1-2; D ambiguous. The V end lost 5 bases, the J end lost 8 bases, and 18 bases lay between the germline ends. CDR3 length: 14 amino acids. CDR1 and CDR2 from the germline V gene are PRHDT and FYEKMQ (reference sequence). CDR3 bases: TGTGCCAGCAGCGCCAACTCTGGGGATGAGGGCTACACCTTC. This codes for CASSANSGDEGYTF.

The J gene is TRBJ2-7, the V gene TRBV10-3; D is possibly TRBD1 (5 bases). There are 12 residues in the CDR3. Per the germline V gene, CDR1 is ENHRY and CDR2 is SYGVKD. Trimming left V 6 bases short and J 5 bases short, with 11 bases between. The CDR3 DNA sequence: TGTGCCATCAGGGCAGGGTTCAACGAGCAGTACTTC. Residues: CAIRAGFNEQYF.

This rearrangement joins TRBV7-9 to TRBJ2-1; 7 nucleotides match TRBD1. The trim removed 5 bases at V and 0 bases at J, leaving 10 bases unmatched. Per the germline V gene, CDR1 is SEHNR and CDR2 is FQNEAQ (reference sequence). The CDR3 runs 17 residues. The CDR3 DNA is TGTGCCAGCAGCGCACCTATCGGGACAGACTCCTACAATGAGCAGTTCTTC. It is translated as CASSAPIGTDSYNEQFF.

Only a few counts were recorded for this clone. The gene calls are TRBV30 and TRBJ2-2; TRBD2 is a possible D gene (5 bases). Trimming took off 0 bases at V and 3 bases at J, with 8 bases between the two ends. This CDR3 has 14 residues. The germline CDR1 and CDR2 sequences are GTSNPN and SVGIG (reference sequence). CDR3 DNA: TGTGCCTGGAGTGTTCCGGGGTACACCGGGGAGCTGTTTTTT. Translating gives CAWSVPGYTGELFF.

This clone was detected only a few times. This chain connects TRBV2 to TRBJ1-4; 9 bases match TRBD1. CDR3 length equals 14 residues. After removal of 1 base from V and 6 bases from J, the junction contained 0 bases not matched to a gene. Germline V gives CDR1 SNHLY, CDR2 FYNNEI. This chain's CDR3 is CASSEGQGDEKLFF. The CDR3 nucleotides read TGTGCCAGCAGTGAAGGACAGGGGGATGAAAAACTGTTTTTT.

DNA of the CDR3: TGCGCCAGCAGGGACAGGGGAAGCTACGAGCAGTACTTC. Translating gives CASRDRGSYEQYF. This chain connects TRBV5-1 to TRBJ2-7; 9 bases are shared with TRBD1. Germline V gives CDR1 SGHRS, CDR2 YFSETQ. The CDR3 length is 13 residues. The V segment lost 5 bases and the J segment 3 bases; nucleotides outside the gene matches: 3.

The rearrangement joins TRBV9 to TRBJ2-1; 8 bases fit TRBD2. Germline assignment: CDR1 SGDLS and CDR2 YYNGEE. Germline trimming cut 5 bases from V and 3 bases from J; bases unmatched to any gene: 7. The CDR3 consists of 15 residues. Written as DNA, the CDR3 is TGTGCCAGCAGTGCCGGGGGGGCCGGCTACAATGAGCAGTTCTTC. Protein: CASSAGGAGYNEQFF.